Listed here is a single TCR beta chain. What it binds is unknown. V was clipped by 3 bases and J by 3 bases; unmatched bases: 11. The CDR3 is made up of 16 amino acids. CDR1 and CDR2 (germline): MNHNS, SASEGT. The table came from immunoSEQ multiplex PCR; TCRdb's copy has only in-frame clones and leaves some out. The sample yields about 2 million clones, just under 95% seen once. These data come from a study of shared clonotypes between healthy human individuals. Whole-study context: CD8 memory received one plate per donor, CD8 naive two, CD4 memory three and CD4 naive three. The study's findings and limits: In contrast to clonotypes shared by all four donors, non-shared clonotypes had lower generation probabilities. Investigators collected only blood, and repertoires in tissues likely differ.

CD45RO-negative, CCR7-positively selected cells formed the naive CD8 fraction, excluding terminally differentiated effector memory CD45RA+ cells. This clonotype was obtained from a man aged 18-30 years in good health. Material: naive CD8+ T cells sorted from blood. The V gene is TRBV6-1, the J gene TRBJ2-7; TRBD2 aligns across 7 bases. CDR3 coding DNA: TGTGCCAGCAGTGATCCCGGTGACGGGAGGATCTACGAGCAGTACTTC. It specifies CASSDPGDGRIYEQYF.